These T cell receptor beta chains were read from a single sample in a study of cytomegalovirus exposure and HLA in healthy donors. Some clones are missing from TCRdb's copy, which holds only in-frame ones; the method was immunoSEQ multiplex PCR. This table has 110,000 or so clones, about two thirds appearing once. The source material was PBMCs. The source is a woman aged 70-85 years in good health and CMV-seropositive. Each CDR3 is given with its conserved first and last residue. The D gene is left open where the match is weak. A clone size is listed for some rows: how often the clone was seen (once, few, many), or a class if it is expanded.

D	V	J	size	DNA	CDR3
NA	TRBV23-1	TRBJ2-5	NA	TGCGCCAGCAGTCAAACCCCCAAGACACGGCAAGAGACCCAGTACTTC	CASSQTPKTRQETQYF
TRBD1	TRBV4-1	TRBJ1-5	NA	TGCGCCAGCAGCCAAGATCTGGCAGGGGGGATCAGCAATCAGCCCCAGCATTTT	CASSQDLAGGISNQPQHF
TRBD1	TRBV27	TRBJ1-3	NA	TGTGCCAGCAGTTTAGGACAGGGATGGGAGGCTGGAAACACCATATATTTT	CASSLGQGWEAGNTIYF
NA	TRBV29-1	TRBJ2-5	NA	TGCAGCGTTATCTCCTCGGAGACCCAGTACTTC	CSVISSETQYF
NA	TRBV4-3	TRBJ2-3	NA	TGCGCCAGCAGCTTAGGAGCTAGCTCCCGCGGGAAAGATACGCAGTATTTT	CASSLGASSRGKDTQYF
NA	TRBV2	TRBJ1-2	NA	TGTGCCAGCATTTCACTGGTAGCTAACTATGGCTACACCTTC	CASISLVANYGYTF
TRBD2	TRBV30	TRBJ2-1	NA	TGTGCCTCGAGGGCTAGCGGCAATGAGCAGTTCTTC	CASRASGNEQFF
NA	TRBV13	TRBJ2-7	NA	TGTGCCAGCAGTTTCAGGGGCGAGCAGTACTTC	CASSFRGEQYF
NA	TRBV10-1	TRBJ1-2	NA	TGCGCCAGCAGTGATACAGGGATCCCTAATGGCTACACCTTC	CASSDTGIPNGYTF
NA	TRBV7-6	TRBJ1-5	NA	TGTGCCAGCAGCGGGGGGACGGTGGGTAGCAATCAGCCCCAGCATTTT	CASSGGTVGSNQPQHF
TRBD1	TRBV5-5	TRBJ1-5	NA	TGTGCCAGCAGCTCGGGACAGGGGATAACTCAGCCCCAGCATTTT	CASSSGQGITQPQHF
TRBD1	TRBV19	TRBJ2-5	NA	TGTGCCAGTAGTATAGGACAGGGGTACGAGACCCAGTACTTC	CASSIGQGYETQYF
TRBD2	TRBV6-5	TRBJ2-5	NA	TGTGCCAGCAGTTACTCGTCTAGCGGGGGGCCAGAGACCCAGTACTTC	CASSYSSSGGPETQYF
TRBD1	TRBV11-2	TRBJ1-5	NA	TGTGCCAGCGCCGGGACAGACGATCAGCCCCAGCATTTT	CASAGTDDQPQHF
TRBD1	TRBV10-3	TRBJ2-7	NA	TGTGCCATCAGTGAGGGGACAGGGGCCTACGAGCAGTACTTC	CAISEGTGAYEQYF
TRBD1	TRBV27	TRBJ2-5	few	TGTGCCAGCAGTTTAATACAGGGGAACCAAGAGACCCAGTACTTC	CASSLIQGNQETQYF
NA	TRBV7-9	TRBJ1-2	NA	TGTGCCAGCAGCTCCCGGGGGACCTATGGCTACACCTTC	CASSSRGTYGYTF
NA	TRBV7-2	TRBJ1-2	NA	TGTGCCAGCAGCGCCCAGGGTGGAGGGTTCTATGGCTACACCTTC	CASSAQGGGFYGYTF
TRBD1	TRBV29-1	TRBJ1-4	NA	TGCAGCGTGCTGGACAGGACAGAGGAAAAACTGTTTTTT	CSVLDRTEEKLFF
NA	TRBV7-9	TRBJ1-2	NA	TGTGCCAGCAGCTATGACAGCCCTCCTCGTGGCTACACCTTC	CASSYDSPPRGYTF
TRBD1	TRBV6-6	TRBJ2-7	few	TGTGCCAGCAGTTATGGCCCAGGGGGAGTCGAGCAGTACTTC	CASSYGPGGVEQYF
TRBD1	TRBV27	TRBJ1-2	NA	TGTGCCAGCAGTCAGGGACAGACAACAGCTAACTATGGCTACACCTTC	CASSQGQTTANYGYTF
NA	TRBV15	TRBJ1-1	few	TGTGCCACCAGCAGAGGGGGGCGTGACACTGAAGCTTTCTTT	CATSRGGRDTEAFF
NA	TRBV11-3	TRBJ1-1	few	TGTGCCAGCAGCGTCACAGGGAACACTGAAGCTTTCTTT	CASSVTGNTEAFF
TRBD1	TRBV10-3	TRBJ1-6	NA	TGTGCCATCAGTTGGGACAGGGGGAATTCACCCCTCCACTTT	CAISWDRGNSPLHF
TRBD2	TRBV7-2	TRBJ2-7	once	TGTGCCAGCAGCCCCGCTAGCGGACAATTCTACGAGCAGTACTTC	CASSPASGQFYEQYF
TRBD1	TRBV19	TRBJ2-7	NA	TGTGCCACTGGGACAGGAAACTACGAGCAGTACTTC	CATGTGNYEQYF
TRBD2	TRBV29-1	TRBJ2-5	NA	TGCAGCGTTGAACTGGCAGGGCGGGGGGGCCGAGAGACCCAGTACTTC	CSVELAGRGGRETQYF
TRBD1	TRBV2	TRBJ1-2	NA	TGTGCCAGCAGTGGCCGGCGCCCAGGGGGCGCAGGTGGCTACACCTTC	CASSGRRPGGAGGYTF
NA	TRBV5-8	TRBJ1-4	NA	TGTGCCAGCAGCCGCGGGGAGGGAACAACTAATGAAAAACTGTTTTTT	CASSRGEGTTNEKLFF
NA	TRBV19	TRBJ1-1	NA	TGTGCCAGTATGGGCTTTCCAGGCAGCATTCCGAACACTGAAGCTTTCTTT	CASMGFPGSIPNTEAFF
NA	TRBV12-5	TRBJ1-6	once	TGTGCTAGTGGTTTGATTAACTCCTATAATTCACCCCTCCACTTT	CASGLINSYNSPLHF
TRBD1	TRBV4-1	TRBJ1-5	NA	TGCGCCAGCAGCCTGGCGGACAGGGAATATCAGCCCCAGCATTTT	CASSLADREYQPQHF
NA	TRBV30	TRBJ1-1	NA	TGTGCCTGGGGGGCGGGGTTCACTGAAGCTTTCTTT	CAWGAGFTEAFF
TRBD1	TRBV5-1	TRBJ1-3	NA	TGCGCCAGCAGCCGACAGGGCCAAAGCTCTGGAAACACCATATATTTT	CASSRQGQSSGNTIYF
NA	TRBV7-2	TRBJ2-7	NA	TGTGCCAGCAGCTCCACAACCTACGAGCAGTACTTC	CASSSTTYEQYF
TRBD1	TRBV10-2	TRBJ2-7	NA	TGCGCCAGCAGTGACCGAGGGACAGGGAGGTACGAGCAGTACTTC	CASSDRGTGRYEQYF
TRBD1	TRBV6-6	TRBJ2-3	NA	TGTGCCAGCATACCGGGACAGGGAAGAACAGATACGCAGTATTTT	CASIPGQGRTDTQYF
TRBD1	TRBV14	TRBJ1-2	NA	TGTGCCAGCAGCCAACTCGGACAGGACTATGGCTACACCTTC	CASSQLGQDYGYTF
NA	TRBV23-1	TRBJ2-7	NA	TGCGCCAGCAGTCCCCCACTACATTCTAAAGTCGAGCAGTACTTC	CASSPPLHSKVEQYF
TRBD1	TRBV19	TRBJ2-1	NA	TGTGCCAGTACCACAGGGGGAAGAATGAACAATGAGCAGTTCTTC	CASTTGGRMNNEQFF
NA	TRBV2	TRBJ2-3	NA	TGTGCCAGCATGCTAGGGGGTAGCACAGATACGCAGTATTTT	CASMLGGSTDTQYF
TRBD2	TRBV2	TRBJ2-3	NA	TGTGCCAGCAACGGTTGGCGGGGGAGCACAGATACGCAGTATTTT	CASNGWRGSTDTQYF
NA	TRBV6-5	TRBJ1-1	NA	TGTGCCAGCAGTTACCGGGAACAGATGAACACTGAAGCTTTCTTT	CASSYREQMNTEAFF
NA	TRBV30	TRBJ1-4	few	TGTGCCTGGGGTCTCACAGGGCTTAATGAAAAACTGTTTTTT	CAWGLTGLNEKLFF
NA	TRBV30	TRBJ1-1	NA	TGTGCCTGGAGTGTGCACTTGAACACTGAAGCTTTCTTT	CAWSVHLNTEAFF
NA	TRBV2	TRBJ2-2	NA	TGTGCCAGCAGTGATCAGGCGATAGTCGGGGAGCTGTTTTTT	CASSDQAIVGELFF
NA	TRBV6-6	TRBJ1-2	few	TGTGCCAGCAGTCCACGGGGGGATTTTGGCTACACCTTC	CASSPRGDFGYTF
NA	TRBV6-5	TRBJ1-1	once	TGTGCCAGCAGCTCATCGGTGGAAGCTTTCTTT	CASSSSVEAFF
NA	TRBV13	TRBJ1-1	NA	TGTGCCAGCAGCTTAGATGGGGGGAGAGGGATGCGTGGAGCTTTCTTT	CASSLDGGRGMRGAFF
TRBD2	TRBV5-1	TRBJ2-2	few	TGCGCCAGCAGCTTCGGGACTAGCGGGGGAACCGGGGAGCTGTTTTTT	CASSFGTSGGTGELFF
NA	TRBV6-1	TRBJ2-3	NA	TGTGCCAGCAGTGTCCTAAGCGGAGCTTCCACAGATACGCAGTATTTT	CASSVLSGASTDTQYF
NA	TRBV7-2	TRBJ2-5	NA	TGTGCCAGCAGCTTCCAGGGGCAAGAGACCCAGTACTTC	CASSFQGQETQYF
NA	TRBV4-3	TRBJ1-2	NA	TGCGCCAGCAGCCAAGATCGAGCAGGGTCACCCTATGGCTACACCTTC	CASSQDRAGSPYGYTF